This T cell receptor (beta chain) was sequenced for a study of T cell clonotyping in hematopoietic cell transplantation. Overall study findings and caveats: Higher Inverse Simpson Index values in graft donor and pretransplant recipient predicted broader posttransplant TCR diversity. Recipient TCR diversity dropped after transplant; expanded clonotypes rose from day 30 to 180. Few recipient clonotypes overlapped donors; over 95% were de novo at given depth. CD4 and CD8 repertoire contributions could not be separated without sorting.

The CDR3 extends over 15 amino acids. The V gene lost 2 bases and the J gene lost 8 bases, with 18 bases spanning the gap. CDR1 and CDR2 (germline): SGHNT, YYREEE (reference sequence). Concerning this clone itself: The target antigen is unknown.

Clones were read by immunoSEQ multiplex PCR, and TCRdb kept only the in-frame ones, dropping some. This table has more than 55,000 clones, roughly 93% appearing once. This clonotype was sampled from a man aged 45-65 years in good health. Some clones in this sample may be carry-over from other donors' samples. The chain employs TRBV5-4 and TRBJ2-3; D possibly uses TRBD1 or TRBD2 (5 bases each). The material sequenced was peripheral blood mononuclear cells. DNA for the CDR3: TGTGCCAGCAGCTTCAGTGGGGGAATGGGGATTACGCAGTATTTT. It specifies CASSFSGGMGITQYF.